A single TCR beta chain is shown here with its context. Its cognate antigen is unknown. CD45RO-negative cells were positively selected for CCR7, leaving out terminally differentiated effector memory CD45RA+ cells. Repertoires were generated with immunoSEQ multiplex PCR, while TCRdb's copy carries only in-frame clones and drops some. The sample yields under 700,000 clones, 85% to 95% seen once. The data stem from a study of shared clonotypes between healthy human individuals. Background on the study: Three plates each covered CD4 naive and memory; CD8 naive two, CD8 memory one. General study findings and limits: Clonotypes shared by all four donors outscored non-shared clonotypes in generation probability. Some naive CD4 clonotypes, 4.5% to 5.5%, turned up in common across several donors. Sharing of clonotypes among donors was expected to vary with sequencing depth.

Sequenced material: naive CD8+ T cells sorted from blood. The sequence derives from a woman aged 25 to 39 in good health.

CDR3 DNA sequence: TGCAGCGTTGAAGATCCCCCGGTGGACAGGGCGACGAACACTGAAGCTTTCTTT. This encodes CSVEDPPVDRATNTEAFF. The chain uses TRBV29-1 and TRBJ1-1; 8 bases map to TRBD1. CDR1 is SQVTM and CDR2 is ANQGSEA in the germline V gene. V shed 0 bases, J shed 1 base, and the junction held 13 bases outside the gene matches. The length of the CDR3 is 18 residues.